A single sample is the source of the 18 T cell receptor beta chains below, sequenced in a study of spatial heterogeneity in lung cancer. MiXCR was run by TCRdb on the 5' RACE reads, yielding one entry per CDR3 protein. Of 20,000 to 30,000 distinct CDR3 sequences listed, around 4.7% are singletons. Noted time point: sample taken at primary tumor resection. The sequencing here drew on PBMCs, taken at surgery. These receptors came from a male donor with early-stage non-small cell lung cancer.

There are many counts of this clonotype. The gene calls are TRBV12-3 or TRBV12-4 and TRBJ2-1; TRBD1 matches at 8 bases. The CDR3 has 14 amino acids. With 5 bases clipped from V and 7 bases from J, the junction kept 7 bases outside the gene matches. CDR3 coding DNA: TGTGCCAGCAGTACCCAGGGGGCAGTAAATGAGCAGTTCTTC. Amino acid sequence: CASSTQGAVNEQFF.

Sample share makes this clonotype medium-sized. CDR3 region: CSVEPTIRPMMQFF. The CDR3 coding sequence is TGCAGCGTTGAACCGACTATCCGGCCAATGATGCAGTTCTTC. This rearrangement joins TRBV29-1 to TRBJ2-1; D is perhaps TRBD2 (5 bases). This CDR3 is 14 amino acids long. The V gene lost 2 bases and the J gene lost 12 bases, with 20 bases spanning the gap. Germline assignment: CDR1 SQVTM and CDR2 ANQGSEA.

This clonotype has ten or more counts. This chain links TRBV14 with TRBJ2-1; 8 bases agree with TRBD2. The CDR3 extends over 15 amino acids. V shed 4 bases, J shed 3 bases, and the junction held 5 bases outside the gene matches. Germline V gene data show CDR1 as SGHDN and CDR2 as FVKESK. The CDR3 DNA reads TGTGCCAGCAGCCCGGGGGGGAGCGTCTACAATGAGCAGTTCTTC. As protein: CASSPGGSVYNEQFF.

This clonotype was detected many times. V is TRBV7-9 and J is TRBJ1-1; D gene ambiguous. CDR3 length: 16 residues. Trimming took off 1 base at V and 1 base at J, with 13 bases between the two ends. Germline CDR1 is SEHNR and CDR2 is FQNEAQ (reference sequence). The CDR3 nucleotides are TGTGCCAGCAGCTTAGGGCGCCGCATACAGAACACTGAAGCTTTCTTT. Residues: CASSLGRRIQNTEAFF.

This clonotype came up many times. The rearrangement links TRBV20-1 to TRBJ2-5, with D maybe TRBD2 (5 bases). CDR1 and CDR2 (germline): DFQATT, SNEGSKA (reference sequence). Trimming pared 3 bases from V and 1 base from J, leaving 9 bases between. This CDR3 contains 13 residues. CDR3 nucleotide sequence: TGCAGTGCTAGGCGGGCAGTCCAAGAGACCCAGTACTTC. It yields the protein CSARRAVQETQYF.

The sample holds a few counts of this clonotype. The genes are TRBV7-9 and TRBJ2-1; TRBD1 aligns across 7 bases. The germline V gene encodes CDR1 SEHNR and CDR2 FQNEAQ (reference sequence). Germline trimming cut 8 bases from V and 5 bases from J; bases unmatched to any gene: 3. The CDR3 sequence is 12 residues long. The CDR3 protein is CASGGQNNEQFF. CDR3 bases: TGTGCCAGCGGGGGACAGAACAATGAGCAGTTCTTC.

This clonotype was recorded at least ten times. CDR3 protein: CASTSLGGATDTQYF. The CDR3 DNA sequence: TGTGCCAGCACCTCCCTGGGGGGGGCGACAGATACGCAGTATTTT. This chain joins TRBV27 and TRBJ2-3; tentatively, D is TRBD2 (7 bases). The V gene's germline CDR1 is MNHEY and CDR2 SMNVEV (reference sequence). CDR3 size: 15 residues. V was clipped by 7 bases and J by 3 bases, with 17 bases between them.

This clonotype was found many times. The chain joins TRBV6-6 to TRBJ2-7; perhaps TRBD1 as D (7 bases). Germline V gives CDR1 MNHNY, CDR2 SVGAGI (reference sequence). The CDR3 covers 14 residues. Trimming shortened V by 4 bases and J by 0 bases, and 10 bases separated the two germline ends. For the CDR3, the DNA is TGTGCCAGCAGTTGGGGGGACAGCTCCTACGAGCAGTACTTC. It yields the protein CASSWGDSSYEQYF.

This clonotype was observed at least ten times. The chain couples TRBV5-1 to TRBJ2-2; 9 positions agree with TRBD2. This CDR3 has 14 amino acids. CDR1 and CDR2 from the germline V gene are SGHRS and YFSETQ. Trimming removed 4 bases from V and 4 bases from J; junction bases left unmatched: 2. CDR3 in DNA: TGCGCCAGCAGCAGTAGCGGGAGCACCGGGGAGCTGTTTTTT. It specifies CASSSSGSTGELFF.

Ten or more counts support this clonotype. V and J are TRBV7-3 and TRBJ2-2; TRBD2 matches 7 bases. The CDR3 is made up of 16 amino acids. The junction had 6 bases not matched to a gene; V was cut back by 5 bases and J by 0 bases. Germline values: CDR1 SGHTA, CDR2 FQGTGA. The CDR3 region has the DNA TGTGCCAGCAGCCTAGTCGCGGGAGCGAACACCGGGGAGCTGTTTTTT. Its translation is CASSLVAGANTGELFF. The whole variable domain, remainder taken from reference TRBV7-3 and TRBJ2-2, is GAGVSQTPSNKVTEKGKYVELRCDPISGHTALYWYRQSLGQGPEFLIYFQGTGAADDSGLPNDRFFAVRPEGSVSTLKIQRTERGDSAVYLCASSLVAGANTGELFFGEGSRLTVL.

This clonotype was found many times. This chain connects TRBV5-4 to TRBJ1-1, with D unclear. With 4 bases removed from V and 5 bases from J, the gap between germline ends came to 18 bases. CDR1 SGHNT and CDR2 YYREEE come from the germline V gene (reference sequence). The CDR3 consists of 15 residues. CDR3 coding DNA: TGTGCCAGCAGCCCCCTTCCGGACCCAAGGACTGAAGCTTTCTTT. It encodes CASSPLPDPRTEAFF.

In regard to this clonotype: This may stem from a read error, because a much larger clone lies one nucleotide away. The conserved phenylalanine or tryptophan normally closing the CDR3 is absent here, so this likely arose from a read error. The chain is built from TRBV4-3 and TRBJ1-1, with 7 bases lining up with TRBD1. In germline, CDR1 is LGHNA, CDR2 YSLEER. The length of the CDR3 is 14 residues. V shed 4 bases and J 4 bases; nucleotides not matched to a gene: 6. This CDR3 reads CASSPDRVITEAFL. The CDR3 coding sequence is TGCGCCAGCAGCCCTGACAGGGTCATCACTGAAGCTTTCCTT.

The genes are TRBV2 and TRBJ2-7, with 8 bases aligning to TRBD1. Trimming at V came to 4 bases and at J to 0 bases, leaving 5 bases not matched to a gene. This CDR3 has 15 amino acids. Germline V lookup: CDR1 SNHLY, CDR2 FYNNEI. The CDR3 spells CASSGQGAISYEQYF. As DNA, the CDR3 is TGTGCCAGCAGTGGGCAGGGGGCCATCTCCTACGAGCAGTACTTC.

This clonotype came up many times. The V and J genes are TRBV5-1 and TRBJ1-1; the match to TRBD1 covers 10 bases. This CDR3 is built from 14 residues. Germline V gene lookup returns CDR1 SGHRS and CDR2 YFSETQ. V lost 6 bases to trimming and J lost 1 base; unmatched junction nucleotides: 3. CDR3 nucleotides: TGCGCCAGCAAGGGACAGGGGAGGAACACTGAAGCTTTCTTT. Translating gives CASKGQGRNTEAFF.

This clonotype was seen ten or more times. The gene calls are TRBV12-3 or TRBV12-4 and TRBJ1-5, with a weak D call TRBD1 (5 bases). CDR3 length: 14 amino acids. Trimming shortened V by 3 bases and J by 7 bases, and 13 bases separated the two germline ends. The CDR3 sequence is CASSFGGVGQPQHF. Written as DNA, the CDR3 is TGTGCCAGCAGTTTCGGGGGGGTCGGGCAGCCCCAGCATTTT.

This clonotype is labeled medium-sized (0.01 to 0.1%). The chain's CDR3 is CASSEAFTGPYQPQHF. The CDR3 coding sequence is TGTGCCAGCAGTGAAGCTTTTACAGGGCCCTATCAGCCCCAGCATTTT. This chain uses TRBV6-1 with TRBJ1-5, with D tentatively TRBD1 (6 bases). The CDR3 is 16 residues long. Germline V CDR1 and CDR2: MNHNS, SASEGT. Trimming removed 0 bases at V and 5 bases at J, with 14 bases between.

This clonotype was recorded many times. The CDR3 DNA reads TGCAGTGCCTCCGTTGGACAGGGTGGAAATGAGCAGTTCTTC. It codes for CSASVGQGGNEQFF. The chain is built from TRBV20-1 and TRBJ2-1; 8 nucleotides agree with TRBD1. The V gene end was trimmed by 6 bases and the J gene end by 7 bases; junction bases not matched to a gene: 11. CDR1 and CDR2 (germline): DFQATT, SNEGSKA (reference sequence). The CDR3 consists of 14 residues.

This clonotype ranks as medium-sized. This chain uses TRBV7-2 with TRBJ2-7, with D maybe TRBD1 (5 bases). The CDR3 length is 16 residues. The germline V gene has CDR1 SGHTA and CDR2 FQGNSA. The V gene lost 7 bases and the J gene lost 4 bases, with 23 bases spanning the gap. CDR3 bases: TGTGCCAGCACCGCTCCCGCGCAGGCAGGGCAATACGAGCAGTACTTC. Protein: CASTAPAQAGQYEQYF.